The sequence of this T cell receptor beta chain was determined in a study of Graves' ophthalmopathy and Graves' hyperthyroidism. This clonotype was picked up a small number of times. Germline is not matched at one junction end, which may reflect a read error. For repertoire sequencing, the TCR beta CDR3 regions were amplified from RNA transcripts. In the first round, RT-PCR was carried out with HTBI primers, and a multiplex PCR formed the second round. Each CDR3 protein gets one entry after TCRdb re-called the multiplex PCR reads with MiXCR. The sample records a few hundred thousand distinct CDR3 sequences, about a sixth being singletons. Germline loops: CDR1 SGHDT, CDR2 YYEEEE. CDR3 size: 15 residues.

Input material: peripheral blood. The clonotype comes from an adult woman with stable Graves' hyperthyroidism. This chain links TRBV5-6 with TRBJ1-1; 7 positions agree with TRBD1. The CDR3 loop reads CASNLGGQTGFEAFF. In DNA form, the CDR3 reads TGTGCCAGCAACTTGGGGGGACAGACTGGTTTTGAAGCTTTCTTT.